The entry that follows covers one T cell receptor beta chain sequence. These data are taken from a study of blood T cell repertoires in COVID-19. Whole-study context: PBMCs, B-cell-depleted T cells, or T cells provided the cDNA or gDNA that made up the material.

Original handling: Using reference gene primer amplification, nucleated cell counts were estimated. Clones were sequenced by immunoSEQ multiplex PCR, and TCRdb holds only the in-frame ones, with some missing. From that table come the V and J calls and clone size; the DNA was used to work out D and trimming. Among around 360,000 clones, approximately 87% were seen once, and the ten largest hold about 2.1%. The CDR3 has 17 amino acids. The germline V and J ends were trimmed by 0 bases and 2 bases, with 18 bases remaining between them. The germline gives CDR1 SGHRS, CDR2 YFSETQ. Those enrolled, adults aged 18 to 89 years, came from some 25 US areas. Researchers sorted participants into cohorts using their self-reported clinical history.

The J gene is TRBJ2-7, the V gene TRBV5-1; tentative D call: TRBD2 (6 bases). Specimen: PBMCs or T cells enriched from blood (not recorded which). The source of this sequence is a man in his forties in a cohort exposed to, infected with or recovered from COVID-19 (not recorded which). The CDR3 bases are TGCGCCAGCAGCTTGGCCCCTACCGCGGGGACTCCCTACGAGCAGTACTTC. Protein product: CASSLAPTAGTPYEQYF.